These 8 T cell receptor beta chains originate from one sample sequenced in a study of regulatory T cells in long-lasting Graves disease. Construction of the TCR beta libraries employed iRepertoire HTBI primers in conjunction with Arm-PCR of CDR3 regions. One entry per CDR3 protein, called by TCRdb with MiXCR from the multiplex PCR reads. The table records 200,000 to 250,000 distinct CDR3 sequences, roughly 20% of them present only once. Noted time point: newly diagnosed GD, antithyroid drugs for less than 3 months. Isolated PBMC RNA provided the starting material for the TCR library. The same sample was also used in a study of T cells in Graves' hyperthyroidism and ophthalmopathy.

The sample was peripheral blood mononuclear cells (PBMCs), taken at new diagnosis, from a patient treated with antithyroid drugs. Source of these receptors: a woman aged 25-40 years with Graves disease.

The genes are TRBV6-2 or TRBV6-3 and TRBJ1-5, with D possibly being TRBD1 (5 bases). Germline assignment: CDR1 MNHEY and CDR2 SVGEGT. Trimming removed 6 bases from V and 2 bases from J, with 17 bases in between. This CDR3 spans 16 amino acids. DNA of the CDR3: TGTGCCAGCAGCACCGGTACAGGTGGAGGCAATCAGCCCCAGCATTTT. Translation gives CASSTGTGGGNQPQHF.

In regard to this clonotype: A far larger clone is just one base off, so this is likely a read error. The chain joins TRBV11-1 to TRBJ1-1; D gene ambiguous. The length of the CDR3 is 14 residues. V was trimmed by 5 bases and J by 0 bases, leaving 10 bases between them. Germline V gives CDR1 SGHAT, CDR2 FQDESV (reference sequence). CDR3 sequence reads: CASSPDPLNTEAFF. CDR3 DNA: TGTGCCAGCAGCCCGGACCCCTTGAACACTGAAGCTTTCTTT.

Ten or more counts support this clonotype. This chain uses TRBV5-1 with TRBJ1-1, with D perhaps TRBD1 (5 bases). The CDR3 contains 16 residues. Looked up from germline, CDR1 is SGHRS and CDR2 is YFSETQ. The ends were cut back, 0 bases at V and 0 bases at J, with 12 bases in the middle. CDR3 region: CASSLAPGGVNTEAFF. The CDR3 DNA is TGCGCCAGCAGCTTGGCCCCTGGAGGGGTGAACACTGAAGCTTTCTTT.

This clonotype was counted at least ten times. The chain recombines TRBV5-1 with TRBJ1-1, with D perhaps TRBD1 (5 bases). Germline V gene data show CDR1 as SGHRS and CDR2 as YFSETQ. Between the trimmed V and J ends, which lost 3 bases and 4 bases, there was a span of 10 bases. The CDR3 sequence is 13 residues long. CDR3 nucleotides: TGCGCCAGCAGCTACAGGAGGCTCACTGAAGCTTTCTTT. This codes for CASSYRRLTEAFF.

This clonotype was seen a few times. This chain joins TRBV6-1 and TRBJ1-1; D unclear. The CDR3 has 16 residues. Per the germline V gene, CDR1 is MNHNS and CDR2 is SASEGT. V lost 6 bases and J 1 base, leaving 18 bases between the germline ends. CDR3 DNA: TGTGCCAGCAGGATACACTCAGGTGTCTCGAACACTGAAGCTTTCTTT. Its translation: CASRIHSGVSNTEAFF.

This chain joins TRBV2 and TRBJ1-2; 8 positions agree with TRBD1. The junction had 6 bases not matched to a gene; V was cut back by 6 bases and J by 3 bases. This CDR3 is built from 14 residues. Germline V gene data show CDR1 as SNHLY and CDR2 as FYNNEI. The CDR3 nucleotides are TGTGCCAGCAGAAGACAGGGGCGGGACTATGGCTACACCTTC. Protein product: CASRRQGRDYGYTF.

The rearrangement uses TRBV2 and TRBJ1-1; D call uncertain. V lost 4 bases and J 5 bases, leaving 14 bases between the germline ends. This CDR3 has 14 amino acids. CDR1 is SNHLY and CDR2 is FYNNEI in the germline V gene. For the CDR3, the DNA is TGTGCCAGCAGTGTATCCGATTCGGGGACTGAAGCTTTCTTT. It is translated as CASSVSDSGTEAFF.

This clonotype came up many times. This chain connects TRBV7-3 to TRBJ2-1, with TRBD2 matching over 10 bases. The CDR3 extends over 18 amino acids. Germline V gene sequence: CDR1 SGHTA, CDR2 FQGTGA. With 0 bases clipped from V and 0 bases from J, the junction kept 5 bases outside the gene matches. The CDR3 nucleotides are TGTGCCAGCAGCTTAACAGCTAGCGGGGGTCCCTCCTACAATGAGCAGTTCTTC. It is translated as CASSLTASGGPSYNEQFF.